Listed below are T cell receptor beta chains from one sample, sequenced in a study of cytomegalovirus exposure and HLA in healthy donors. This table comes from immunoSEQ multiplex PCR, and its TCRdb copy is limited to in-frame clones, with some not included. The table includes 55,000 to 75,000 clones, around 80% detected once. What was sequenced was PBMCs. The source is a woman aged 25 to 39 in good health and CMV-seropositive. Each CDR3 is given with its conserved first and last residue. D genes are given only for firm matches. The size of a clone is reported for some rows only, either as once, few or many, or as a class for expanded clones.

clone size,V gene,D gene,J gene,CDR3 protein,CDR3 DNA
NA,TRBV6-5,NA,TRBJ1-4,CASSYSGLANEKLFF,TGTGCCAGCAGTTACTCTGGGCTCGCTAATGAAAAACTGTTTTTT
once,TRBV4-3,NA,TRBJ2-1,CASSQDVTVSYNEQFF,TGCGCCAGCAGCCAAGATGTAACAGTCTCCTACAATGAGCAGTTCTTC
NA,TRBV7-2,TRBD2,TRBJ2-7,CASSLGRSGSYEQYF,TGTGCCAGCAGCTTAGGGAGGAGCGGGAGCTACGAGCAGTACTTC
NA,TRBV29-1,NA,TRBJ2-7,CSVVHRYEQYF,TGCAGCGTTGTGCACAGGTACGAGCAGTACTTC
NA,TRBV7-6,NA,TRBJ2-2,CASSLGRGDTGELFF,TGTGCCAGCAGCTTAGGCAGGGGCGACACCGGGGAGCTGTTTTTT
NA,TRBV6-1,NA,TRBJ1-4,CASWGGLEKLFF,TGTGCCAGCTGGGGGGGGTTGGAAAAACTGTTTTTT
NA,TRBV6-5,NA,TRBJ2-3,CASSYAGTDTQYF,TGTGCCAGCAGTTACGCGGGCACAGATACGCAGTATTTT
NA,TRBV21-1,NA,TRBJ1-6,CASNLSGTANSPLHF,TGTGCCAGCAATTTGAGTGGGACAGCTAATTCACCCCTCCACTTT
once,TRBV9,NA,TRBJ1-2,CASSVLAGNYGYTF,TGTGCCAGCAGCGTTTTGGCGGGAAACTATGGCTACACCTTC
few,TRBV10-3,NA,TRBJ2-3,CAIRRGTTSTDTQYF,TGTGCCATCCGGCGGGGAACTACTAGCACAGATACGCAGTATTTT
once,TRBV29-1,TRBD2,TRBJ2-7,CSVETSGSRAEQYF,TGCAGCGTTGAAACTAGCGGGAGTCGGGCCGAGCAGTACTTC
NA,TRBV28,TRBD1,TRBJ2-5,CASSSDRGVGLWETQYF,TGTGCCAGCAGTTCGGACAGGGGAGTGGGTCTTTGGGAGACCCAGTACTTC
few,TRBV9,TRBD2,TRBJ2-7,CASSVGGGVSYEQYF,TGTGCCAGCAGCGTAGGTGGGGGGGTCTCCTACGAGCAGTACTTC
once,TRBV6-1,TRBD2,TRBJ2-7,CASSGGTSGGDYEQYF,TGTGCCAGCAGTGGCGGGACTAGCGGAGGAGACTACGAGCAGTACTTC
NA,TRBV5-3,TRBD2,TRBJ2-1,CARSLGTSFDEQFF,TGTGCCAGAAGCCTCGGGACTAGCTTCGATGAGCAGTTCTTC
NA,TRBV5-1,TRBD2,TRBJ2-2,CASSHRTVTSGGNTGELFF,TGCGCCAGCAGCCACCGAACAGTTACTAGCGGGGGGAACACCGGGGAGCTGTTTTTT